This TCR beta chain was documented in a study of CXCR3-negative and CXCR3-positive naive CD8 T cells. Germline assignment: CDR1 SQVTM and CDR2 ANQGSEA. CDR3 length: 12 residues. In regard to this clonotype: Its specificity is not known.

UMI-labeled TRB cDNA libraries were prepared by 5' RACE. TCRdb reanalyzed the 5' RACE reads and collapses them to one entry per CDR3 protein, without DNA. Its clone listing holds about 120,000 distinct CDR3 sequences. Study-wide results and caveats: The TRBV-TRBJ usage of naive CXCR3-negative and CXCR3-positive cells was similar, but that of memory cells differed. TRB CDR3 hydrophobicity was greater in CXCR3-positive naive cells than in CXCR3-negative naive cells. High diversity, comparable across both naive subsets, contrasted with much lower diversity in memory CD8+ cells.

The sequence was obtained from a human donor in good health. Some clones in this sample may be carry-over from other donors' samples. The gene calls are TRBV29-1 and TRBJ1-1; TCRdb returns TRBD1, unconfirmable since there is no DNA. Sequences were obtained from naive CXCR3+ CD8+ T cells from blood. Subset meaning: CD45RO-CCR7+CD27+CD95- naive CD8+ T cells expressing CXCR3 (TNR3+). CDR3 amino acids: CSVGAENTEAFF. The full variable domain, rest sourced from reference TRBV29-1 and TRBJ1-1, is SAVISQKPSRDICQRGTSLTIQCQVDSQVTMMFWYRQQPGQSLTLIATANQGSEATYESGFVIDKFPISRPNLTFSTLTVSNMSPEDSSIYLCSVGAENTEAFFGQGTRLTVV.